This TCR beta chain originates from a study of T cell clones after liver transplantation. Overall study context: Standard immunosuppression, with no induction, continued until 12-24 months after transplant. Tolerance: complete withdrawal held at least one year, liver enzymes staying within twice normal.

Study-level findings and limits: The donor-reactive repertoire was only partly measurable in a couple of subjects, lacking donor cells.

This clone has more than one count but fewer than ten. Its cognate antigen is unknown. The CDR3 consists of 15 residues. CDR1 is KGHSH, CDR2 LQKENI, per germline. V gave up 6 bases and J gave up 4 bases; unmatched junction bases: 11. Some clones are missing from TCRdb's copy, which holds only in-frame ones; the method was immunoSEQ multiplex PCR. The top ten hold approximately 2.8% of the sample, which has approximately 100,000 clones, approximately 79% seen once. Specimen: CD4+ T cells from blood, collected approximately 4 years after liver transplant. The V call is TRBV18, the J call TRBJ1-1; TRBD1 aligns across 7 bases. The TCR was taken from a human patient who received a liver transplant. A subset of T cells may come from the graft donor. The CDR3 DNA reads TGTGCCAGCTCGCGAGAACCCACAGGGGTCACTGAAGCTTTCTTT. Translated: CASSREPTGVTEAFF.